Below, 13 T cell receptor beta chains from the same sample are listed, as sequenced in a study of blood T cell repertoires in COVID-19. The assay was immunoSEQ multiplex PCR, and TCRdb's table has in-frame clones only and misses some. The table records approximately 360,000 clones, around 90% of them present only once. Sequenced input: peripheral blood. The receptor source for this set is a man aged 18 to 30 with active or convalescent COVID-19.

This clone is a singleton in its sample. CDR3 region: CASSLEGLNEKLFF. CDR3 coding DNA: TGTGCCAGCAGCTTAGAGGGGTTAAATGAAAAACTGTTTTTT. The chain couples TRBV7-8 to TRBJ1-4, with D possibly matching TRBD1 (5 bases). The V end lost 1 base, the J end lost 5 bases, and 8 bases lay between the germline ends. This CDR3 comprises 14 residues. Germline CDR1 SGHVS, CDR2 FQNEAQ.

The genes are TRBV28 and TRBJ1-5; a possible D gene is TRBD1 (5 bases). Germline V gene lookup returns CDR1 MDHEN and CDR2 SYDVKM. The V end lost 3 bases, the J end lost 4 bases, and 10 bases lay between the germline ends. This CDR3 region has 14 residues. The CDR3 loop reads CASSFLPGNQPQHF. CDR3 sequence (DNA): TGTGCCAGCAGTTTTCTCCCAGGGAATCAGCCCCAGCATTTT. The full variable domain, with the rest looked up from reference TRBV28 and TRBJ1-5, is DVKVTQSSRYLVKRTGEKVFLECVQDMDHENMFWYRQDPGLGLRLIYFSYDVKMKEKGDIPEGYSVSREKKERFSLILESASTNQTSMYLCASSFLPGNQPQHFGDGTRLSIL.

The rearrangement joins TRBV18 to TRBJ1-1, with D unclear. This CDR3 contains 13 residues. V was trimmed by 3 bases and J by 1 base, leaving 6 bases between them. Germline V lookup: CDR1 KGHSH, CDR2 LQKENI. The CDR3 DNA reads as TGTGCCAGCTCACCGTCAGAGAACACTGAAGCTTTCTTT. Protein sequence: CASSPSENTEAFF. Using reference TRBV18 and TRBJ1-1 for the parts outside the CDR3, the full variable domain is NAGVMQNPRHLVRRRGQEARLRCSPMKGHSHVYWYRQLPEEGLKFMVYLQKENIIDESGMPKERFSAEFPKEGPSILRIQQVVRGDSAAYFCASSPSENTEAFFGQGTRLTVV.

The genes are TRBV7-6 and TRBJ1-4, with 10 bases aligning to TRBD1. CDR1 is SGHVS, CDR2 FNYEAQ, per germline. V lost 6 bases and J lost 3; bases outside the gene matches: 7. This CDR3 is built from 16 residues. CDR3 amino acids: CASRSPGQGSNEKLFF. The CDR3 nucleotides read TGTGCCAGCAGATCTCCGGGACAGGGGTCTAATGAAAAACTGTTTTTT.

In this sample, this clone turned up a few times. The V gene is TRBV29-1, the J gene TRBJ1-2; D is possibly TRBD1 (5 bases). Trimming took off 4 bases at V and 4 bases at J, with 10 bases between the two ends. Germline CDR1 and CDR2: SQVTM and ANQGSEA. The CDR3 extends over 12 amino acids. The CDR3 loop reads CSVAVTGYGYTF. The CDR3 DNA reads as TGCAGCGTTGCAGTAACAGGCTATGGCTACACCTTC. Full variable domain (rest looked up from reference TRBV29-1 and TRBJ1-2): SAVISQKPSRDICQRGTSLTIQCQVDSQVTMMFWYRQQPGQSLTLIATANQGSEATYESGFVIDKFPISRPNLTFSTLTVSNMSPEDSSIYLCSVAVTGYGYTFGSGTRLTVV.

The rearrangement uses TRBV5-1 and TRBJ2-7; the match to TRBD2 covers 8 bases. The V segment lost 6 bases and the J segment 0 bases; nucleotides outside the gene matches: 11. Germline V gives CDR1 SGHRS, CDR2 YFSETQ. CDR3 size: 16 residues. This CDR3 is CASTPQTSGSSYEQYF. For the CDR3, the DNA is TGCGCCAGCACCCCGCAAACTAGCGGAAGCTCCTACGAGCAGTACTTC. Variable domain in full (rest from reference TRBV5-1 and TRBJ2-7): KAGVTQTPRYLIKTRGQQVTLSCSPISGHRSVSWYQQTPGQGLQFLFEYFSETQRNKGNFPGRFSGRQFSNSRSEMNVSTLELGDSALYLCASTPQTSGSSYEQYFGPGTRLTVT.

CDR3 nucleotides: TGTGCCAGCAGCTCACGACAGGGGGCGAGCAATCAGCCCCAGCATTTT. Protein sequence: CASSSRQGASNQPQHF. V usage is TRBV7-9 and J usage is TRBJ1-5; 10 nucleotides agree with TRBD1. The trim removed 4 bases at V and 1 base at J, leaving 4 bases unmatched. Germline CDR1 and CDR2: SEHNR and FQNEAQ (reference sequence). The CDR3 is made up of 16 amino acids.

The CDR3 is CASSSRDTPDSPLHF. The CDR3 DNA follows: TGTGCCAGCTCAAGCCGGGACACGCCCGATTCACCCCTCCACTTT. This chain uses TRBV18 with TRBJ1-6; maybe TRBD1 (6 bases). Germline V lookup: CDR1 KGHSH, CDR2 LQKENI. Trimming pared 5 bases from V and 8 bases from J, leaving 16 bases between. The CDR3 loop spans 15 amino acids.

This chain links TRBV19 with TRBJ2-7; 10 bases map to TRBD1. Germline V lookup: CDR1 LNHDA, CDR2 SQIVND (reference sequence). CDR3 length: 15 amino acids. Trimming removed 3 bases from V and 3 bases from J; junction bases left unmatched: 5. CDR3 nucleotides: TGTGCCAGTAGTATGGGACAGGGGACTAGCTACGAGCAGTACTTC. This sequence encodes CASSMGQGTSYEQYF.

J is TRBJ2-7 and V is TRBV20-1, with unresolved D. The germline V gene has CDR1 DFQATT and CDR2 SNEGSKA (reference sequence). The ends were cut back, 2 bases at V and 5 bases at J, with 4 bases in the middle. CDR3 length: 10 residues. The CDR3 DNA is TGCAGTGCTAGAACGGACGAGCAGTACTTC. Residues: CSARTDEQYF.

V and J are TRBV7-2 and TRBJ1-5; D is perhaps TRBD1 (5 bases). Germline CDR1 reads SGHTA; CDR2 reads FQGNSA. The CDR3 is 14 residues long. V was shortened by 3 bases and J by 7 bases, with 13 bases between the two germline ends. This CDR3 is CASSFPTGNQPQHF. The CDR3 nucleotides read TGTGCCAGCAGCTTCCCCACAGGAAACCAGCCCCAGCATTTT.

This clone was seen just once. The chain combines TRBV6-4 with TRBJ1-2; TRBD1 is a possible D gene (5 bases). The CDR3 sequence is 11 residues long. Germline CDR1 is MRHNA and CDR2 is SNTAGT. The V gene lost 3 bases and the J gene lost 8 bases, with 7 bases spanning the gap. The CDR3 region has the DNA TGTGCCAGCAGTGAGGGGCGAGGCTACACCTTC. Its translation: CASSEGRGYTF.

V is TRBV6-5 and J is TRBJ1-1; D call uncertain. Trimming took 4 bases from V and 3 from J, leaving 18 bases between them. The CDR3 is made up of 16 amino acids. CDR1 is MNHEY and CDR2 is SVGAGI in the germline V gene. The CDR3 DNA reads as TGTGCCAGCAGTTTCCGAGGAGTTAGCCTGTACACTGAAGCTTTCTTT. Amino acids: CASSFRGVSLYTEAFF.